This entry concerns a single T cell receptor beta chain. The target of this receptor is not known. No base quality information exists; no much larger clone differs at one position. Collaborating institutions collected whole blood in K2EDTA tubes following their own protocols. Collaborator samples were shipped for TCRbeta analysis as frozen whole blood, isolated PBMCs, or DNA extracted from either sample type. The CDR3 holds 15 amino acids from the cysteine to the phenylalanine. Only the CDR3 portion is preserved as DNA: 45 bases, with reading frame beginning at the first base. V gives up 3 bases and J gives up 2 bases, and the segment between their germline ends measures 10 bases. The germline V gene specifies SGHDN as CDR1 and FVKESK as CDR2. TCRbeta CDR3 regions were amplified from genomic DNA using the immunoSEQ Assay, a bias-controlled multiplex PCR. Per the authors' processing: Within the assay, amplification of reference gene primers was used to estimate how many nucleated cells each sample contained. To quantify the absolute abundance of each unique TCRbeta CDR3 rearrangement, sequence reads were collapsed and filtered. For each sample, productive Simpson clonality was calculated by taking the square root of Simpson's diversity index across productive rearrangements. As stored in TCRdb, this immuneACCESS dataset retains in-frame rearrangements with V and J assigned. A fraction of the clones does not appear; measured against another copy, unresolved V genes explain less than half of the discrepancy, and the remainder lacks a known reason. Clonal size and the V and J genes are those of that table, whereas D and trimming came from the DNA. The sample table lists roughly 68,000 clones, roughly 84% of them with a count of one. The top ten constitute just under 10% of the sample.

This record comes from a study of blood T cell repertoires in COVID-19 (TCRdb year 2020). For context, the study as a whole: Collaborator samples came from the United States, Italy and Spain and covered acute and convalescent phases of COVID-19. The prospective study material was composed of cDNA or gDNA derived from T cells, B-cell-depleted T cells, or PBMCs. Subjects who had been exposed to COVID-19, were actively infected with it, or had recovered from it provided the deeply sampled blood TCRbeta repertoires that made up the dataset. The repertoires were released in a freely available public database meant as a resource for research on the immune response to SARS-CoV-2. The samples were drawn from two sources: the first 160 participants of the ongoing ImmuneRACE study, and 950 to 1,500 subjects contributed by 6 global collaborators. A de-identified subject ID, COVID-19 status, age in years and sex were almost always included in the sample metadata. Where available, HLA class I and class II types were taken from metadata supplied by the sample provider and were not determined by assay-based typing. General conclusions and limits of the study: How much clinical and demographic metadata was included differed by source and by participant, and the metadata was provided uncurated.

The sample was peripheral blood. The rearranged chain carries TRBV14 and TRBJ1-4; TRBD1 is possibly the D segment (5 matching bases). The sequence came from a woman aged 45-60 years with acute or convalescent COVID-19. The CDR3 in this case is CASSQGGVTNEKLFF. The DNA is TGTGCCAGCAGCCAGGGAGGGGTTACTAATGAAAAACTGTTTTTT. Beyond the CDR3, the reference TRBV14 and TRBJ1-4 genes provide the residues; the full variable domain reads: EAGVTQFPSHSVIEKGQTVTLRCDPISGHDNLYWYRRVMGKEIKFLLHFVKESKQDESGMPNNRFLAERTGGTYSTLKVQPAELEDSGVYFCASSQGGVTNEKLFFGSGTQLSVL.